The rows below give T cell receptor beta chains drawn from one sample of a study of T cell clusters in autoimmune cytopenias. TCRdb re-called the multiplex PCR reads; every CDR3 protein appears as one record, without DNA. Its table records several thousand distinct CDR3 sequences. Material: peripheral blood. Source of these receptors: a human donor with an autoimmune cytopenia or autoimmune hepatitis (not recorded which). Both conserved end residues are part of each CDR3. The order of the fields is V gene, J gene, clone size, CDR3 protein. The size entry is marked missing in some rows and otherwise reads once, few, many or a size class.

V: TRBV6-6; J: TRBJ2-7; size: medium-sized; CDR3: CASSPGTAYEQYF
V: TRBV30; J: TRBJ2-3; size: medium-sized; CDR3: CAWSRGSGSRADTQYF
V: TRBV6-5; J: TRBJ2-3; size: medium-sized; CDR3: CASSWTESTDTQYF
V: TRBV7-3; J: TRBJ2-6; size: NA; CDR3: CASSGWGATGANVLTF
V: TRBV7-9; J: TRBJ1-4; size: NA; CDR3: CASSFGLSWGANKLATNEKLFF
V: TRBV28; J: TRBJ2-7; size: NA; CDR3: CASTNIRLGSYEQYF
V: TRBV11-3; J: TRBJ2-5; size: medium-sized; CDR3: CASSSGQGETQYF
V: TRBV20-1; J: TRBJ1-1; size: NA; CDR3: CSAEAGSTEAFF
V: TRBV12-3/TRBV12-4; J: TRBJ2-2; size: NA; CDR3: CASSFHLDTGELFF
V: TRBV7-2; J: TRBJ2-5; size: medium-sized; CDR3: CASSFGRTQETQYF